This T cell receptor beta chain stems from a study of T cells after yellow fever vaccination. General observations from the study: Among primary-vaccination clones, most reappeared after the booster, at 96% for CD4 and 85% to 90% for CD8. Vaccine-responding clonotypes were almost all undetectable in sorted memory subsets on day 0.

The table lists this clonotype with many counts. With 5 bases clipped from V and 5 bases from J, the junction kept 5 bases outside the gene matches. The CDR3 consists of 13 residues. Using its own MiXCR run on the 5' RACE reads, TCRdb lists one record per CDR3 protein. The table has 4,500 to 6,500 distinct CDR3 sequences, under 8% seen once; the top ten hold about three fifths. The origin of this receptor is a young man who received the YFV17D yellow fever vaccine. The chain uses TRBV12-3 or TRBV12-4 and TRBJ1-1; 7 bases match TRBD1. The specimen comprised PBMCs, either bulk or a sorted T-cell subset (CD4+, CD8+, memory, or dextramer-sorted; not recorded which), sampled approximately 16 days after the first yellow fever vaccination. DNA of the CDR3: TGTGCCAGCAGTACAGGGGAGGGAACTGAAGCTTTCTTT. Translation: CASSTGEGTEAFF.